This TCR beta chain was identified during a study of blood T cell repertoires in COVID-19. Across the study: COVID-19 samples, acute and convalescent, were from the United States, Italy and Spain.

Germline CDR1 SGDLS, CDR2 YYNGEE. The CDR3 has 15 residues. Trimming stripped 2 bases from V and 2 bases from J, with 13 bases between. The study recruited people aged roughly 18 to 100 years across 20 to 30 US areas. Two negative PCRs, clearance, or symptom resolution characterized the recovered Cohort 3 donors. Here immunoSEQ multiplex PCR was the method, and the copy in TCRdb shows in-frame clones only, minus some. The table lists some 200,000 clones, almost 80% of them singletons. This receptor was identified in a woman between 45 and 65 years old who had recovered from COVID-19. The sequencing sample was made of PBMCs or T cells enriched from blood (not recorded which). The chain links TRBV9 to TRBJ2-5; D may be TRBD1 (6 bases). CDR3 loop: CASSVTPDRQETQYF. CDR3 coding DNA: TGTGCCAGCAGCGTCACACCGGACAGACAAGAGACCCAGTACTTC.